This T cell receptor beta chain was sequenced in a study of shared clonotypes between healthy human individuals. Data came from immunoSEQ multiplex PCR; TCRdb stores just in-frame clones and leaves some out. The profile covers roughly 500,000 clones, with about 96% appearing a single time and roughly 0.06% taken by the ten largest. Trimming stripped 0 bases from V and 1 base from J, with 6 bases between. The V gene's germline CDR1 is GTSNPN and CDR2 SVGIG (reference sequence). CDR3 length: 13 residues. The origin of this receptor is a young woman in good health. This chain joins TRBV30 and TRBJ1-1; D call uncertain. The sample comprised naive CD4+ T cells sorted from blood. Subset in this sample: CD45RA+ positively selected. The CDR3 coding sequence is TGTGCCTGGAGTGTAATGGGGAACACTGAAGCTTTCTTT. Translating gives CAWSVMGNTEAFF.